This section outlines one TCR beta chain sequence together with its context. The sample comes from a study of T cell changes during pregnancy in multiple sclerosis. V lost 6 bases and J lost 3, with 10 bases in between. The germline gives CDR1 SGHRS, CDR2 YFSETQ. This CDR3 has 12 amino acids. TCRdb keeps only in-frame clones here, not all; method: immunoSEQ multiplex PCR. The table includes tens of thousands of clones, around 90% detected once. The chain uses TRBV5-1 and TRBJ2-7; tentative D call: TRBD1 (5 bases). The sample in question was peripheral blood, obtained in the first trimester of pregnancy. This clonotype was obtained from a female donor with multiple sclerosis, enrolled in a pregnancy study. Here the CDR3 reads CASMGPDYEQYF. The CDR3 coding sequence is TGCGCCAGCATGGGGCCTGACTACGAGCAGTACTTC.